This passage covers 28 T cell receptor beta chains from one sample sequenced in a study of T cells in Graves' hyperthyroidism and ophthalmopathy. Amplification yielded TCR beta CDR3 regions, with RNA transcripts as the source. Carried out on the TCR CDR3, a first-round RT-PCR used the HTBI primer set. TCRdb itself ran the multiplex PCR reads through MiXCR, one entry per CDR3 protein. The table records about 400,000 distinct CDR3 sequences, over 12% of them present only once. Sequenced sample: blood. The receptors originated from a man between 50 and 59 years old with Graves' ophthalmopathy.

This clonotype has a count of ten or more. This chain links TRBV18 with TRBJ2-7, with TRBD2 matching 10 bases. The CDR3 spans 18 residues. V dropped 2 bases and J dropped 4; count of bases not matched to a gene: 14. The germline V gene encodes CDR1 KGHSH and CDR2 LQKENI. The DNA of the CDR3 is TGTGCCAGCTCACCAGTCGGCATTAGCGGGAGGTTTTCTTACGAGCAGTACTTC. Translation: CASSPVGISGRFSYEQYF.

In this sample, this clonotype turned up a few times. The chain recombines TRBV28 with TRBJ2-1, with a weak D call TRBD2 (6 bases). The length of the CDR3 is 17 residues. Trimming shortened V by 5 bases and J by 6 bases, and 23 bases separated the two germline ends. Germline V lookup: CDR1 MDHEN, CDR2 SYDVKM. This CDR3 reads CASSSRVGGTGRNEQFF. For the CDR3, the DNA is TGTGCCAGCAGTAGCCGAGTGGGGGGAACCGGTCGCAATGAGCAGTTCTTC.

The chain is built from TRBV19 and TRBJ2-1; 8 bases fit TRBD1. The CDR3 contains 17 residues. V was pared by 1 base and J by 0 bases, with 5 bases of the junction left unmatched. Germline V gene data show CDR1 as LNHDA and CDR2 as SQIVND (reference sequence). The CDR3 protein is CASSIGPGGSSYNEQFF. The CDR3 DNA sequence: TGTGCCAGTAGTATAGGGCCAGGGGGCAGCTCCTACAATGAGCAGTTCTTC.

This clonotype was counted only a few times. V is TRBV9 and J is TRBJ1-5; D not certain. CDR3 size: 13 residues. CDR1 and CDR2 (germline): SGDLS, YYNGEE. Trimming removed 4 bases at V and 9 bases at J, with 14 bases between. The CDR3 sequence: CASSPDPRGPQHF. CDR3 sequence (DNA): TGTGCCAGCAGCCCTGACCCCCGGGGGCCCCAGCATTTT.

In this sample, this clonotype turned up many times. The chain employs TRBV6-2 or TRBV6-3 and TRBJ2-2; unclear D gene. V shed 4 bases and J shed 0 bases, with 12 bases lying between them. CDR1 MNHEY and CDR2 SVGEGT come from the germline V gene. The CDR3 runs to 16 residues. The CDR3 loop is CASSLSAQTNTGELFF. CDR3 nucleotides: TGTGCCAGCAGTTTGTCAGCACAAACGAACACCGGGGAGCTGTTTTTT.

Only a few counts were recorded for this clonotype. This rearrangement joins TRBV14 to TRBJ2-7; D unresolved. The CDR3 totals 13 residues. Trimming left V 0 bases short and J 3 bases short, with 6 bases between. The germline V gene encodes CDR1 SGHDN and CDR2 FVKESK. DNA for the CDR3: TGTGCCAGCAGCCAAGATAACGGCTACGAGCAGTACTTC. It is translated as CASSQDNGYEQYF.

Remarks on this clonotype: One end of the junction varies from germline; a read error may be responsible. The genes are TRBV29-1 and TRBJ1-2; tentative D call: TRBD1 (5 bases). The length of the CDR3 is 12 residues. CDR1 is SQVTM and CDR2 is ANQGSEA in the germline V gene. Here the CDR3 reads CSVEEGNYGYTF. Written as DNA, the CDR3 is TGCAGCGTCGAAGAGGGGAACTATGGCTACACCTTC. Filled out from reference TRBV29-1 and TRBJ1-2, the complete variable domain reads SAVISQKPSRDICQRGTSLTIQCQVDSQVTMMFWYRQQPGQSLTLIATANQGSEATYESGFVIDKFPISRPNLTFSTLTVSNMSPEDSSIYLCSVEEGNYGYTFGSGTRLTVV.

This clonotype came up many times. This sequence joins TRBV2 and TRBJ2-7; D remains ambiguous. CDR1 and CDR2 from the germline V gene are SNHLY and FYNNEI. Trimming stripped 0 bases from V and 5 bases from J, with 8 bases between. The CDR3 extends over 13 amino acids. CDR3 sequence: CASSEAFGHEQYF. The DNA of the CDR3 is TGTGCCAGCAGTGAAGCGTTCGGACACGAGCAGTACTTC.

The CDR3 spells CASTLRGAGAGGELFF. CDR3 bases: TGTGCCAGTACCTTGCGGGGAGCGGGGGCGGGCGGGGAGCTGTTTTTT. The rearrangement links TRBV19 to TRBJ2-2; TRBD2 matches 8 bases. Trimming removed 7 bases from V and 7 bases from J; junction bases left unmatched: 14. Germline-derived CDR1 and CDR2 are LNHDA and SQIVND (reference sequence). This CDR3 is 16 amino acids long. The entire variable domain, with the rest obtained from reference TRBV19 and TRBJ2-2, is as follows: DGGITQSPKYLFRKEGQNVTLSCEQNLNHDAMYWYRQDPGQGLRLIYYSQIVNDFQKGDIAEGYSVSREKKESFPLTVTSAQKNPTAFYLCASTLRGAGAGGELFFGEGSRLTVL.

The J gene is TRBJ2-7, the V gene TRBV27, with 12 bases fitting TRBD2. CDR1 is MNHEY, CDR2 SMNVEV, per germline (reference sequence). This CDR3 has 16 amino acids. V shed 3 bases, J shed 0 bases, and the junction held 3 bases outside the gene matches. The CDR3 sequence: CASSFLAGGISYEQYF. The CDR3 DNA reads as TGTGCCAGCAGTTTCCTAGCGGGAGGGATCTCCTACGAGCAGTACTTC.

This clonotype was seen a handful of times. The rearrangement uses TRBV11-2 and TRBJ1-1, with TRBD1 identical over 7 bases. The V gene end was trimmed by 1 base and the J gene end by 1 base; junction bases not matched to a gene: 3. Germline V gene data show CDR1 as SGHAT and CDR2 as FQNNGV. The CDR3 spans 15 residues. The CDR3 sequence: CASSLVAGGNTEAFF. CDR3 DNA sequence: TGTGCCAGCAGCTTAGTCGCAGGGGGGAACACTGAAGCTTTCTTT.

J is TRBJ2-7 and V is TRBV2, with TRBD2 matching 13 bases. Germline CDR1 SNHLY, CDR2 FYNNEI. The CDR3 extends over 18 amino acids. Trimming cost V 6 bases and J 3 bases; bases outside gene matches: 14. Here the CDR3 reads CASSQDPVGLAGVYEQYF. CDR3 in DNA: TGTGCCAGCAGCCAAGATCCCGTTGGACTAGCGGGGGTCTACGAGCAGTACTTC.

A single count supports this clonotype. The junction shows a germline mismatch at one end, possibly a read error. The chain couples TRBV12-3 or TRBV12-4 to TRBJ1-2; weak D call: TRBD1 (6 bases). The CDR3 covers 15 residues. The CDR3 is CVSSHPWSGDYGYTF. The CDR3 coding sequence is TGTGTCAGCAGCCATCCCTGGTCAGGGGACTATGGCTACACCTTC.

This clonotype was recorded many times. V is TRBV3-1 and J is TRBJ1-1; D is perhaps TRBD1 (6 bases). The germline CDR1 and CDR2 sequences are LGHDT and YNNKEL (reference sequence). The V and J ends lost 1 base and 1 base respectively, with 13 bases between them. CDR3 length: 16 amino acids. CDR3 sequence reads: CASSQGTGLTNTEAFF. The CDR3 nucleotides are TGTGCCAGCAGCCAAGGCACAGGGCTAACGAACACTGAAGCTTTCTTT. Together with reference TRBV3-1 and TRBJ1-1, the CDR3 gives the full variable domain: DTAVSQTPKYLVTQMGNDKSIKCEQNLGHDTMYWYKQDSKKFLKIMFSYNNKELIINETVPNRFSPKSPDKAHLNLHINSLELGDSAVYFCASSQGTGLTNTEAFFGQGTRLTVV.

This clonotype was detected a few times. The rearrangement joins TRBV5-1 to TRBJ2-1; D is possibly TRBD2 (6 bases). Trimming removed 4 bases from V and 5 bases from J, with 16 bases in between. CDR1 is SGHRS and CDR2 is YFSETQ in the germline V gene. The CDR3 sequence is 15 residues long. CDR3 nucleotide sequence: TGCGCCAGCAGCAGCACTAGCCCGGCCCACAATGAGCAGTTCTTC. It translates to CASSSTSPAHNEQFF.

This clonotype was recorded a few times. The chain links TRBV20-1 to TRBJ1-4; D ambiguous. CDR1 DFQATT and CDR2 SNEGSKA come from the germline V gene (reference sequence). The ends were cut back, 2 bases at V and 7 bases at J, with 14 bases in the middle. The length of the CDR3 is 14 residues. Here the CDR3 DNA reads TGCAGTGCTAGACTTGGGATGCTGGGTGAAAAACTGTTTTTT. Encoded protein: CSARLGMLGEKLFF.

The rearrangement uses TRBV4-2 and TRBJ2-1; D unresolved. Germline V gene sequence: CDR1 LGHNA, CDR2 YNFKEQ. V lost 0 bases, J lost 1 base, and 4 bases lay in between. CDR3 length equals 14 residues. This CDR3 reads CASSQDKSYNEQFF. As DNA, the CDR3 is TGTGCCAGCAGCCAAGACAAGTCCTACAATGAGCAGTTCTTC.

This clonotype occurred many times. This rearrangement joins TRBV7-2 to TRBJ2-4, with D possibly being TRBD2 (6 bases). The CDR3 is made up of 15 amino acids. Deletions cut 2 bases from V and 2 bases from J, with 10 bases between. CDR1 is SGHTA and CDR2 is FQGNSA in the germline V gene. Here the CDR3 reads CASSLHGGTKNIQYF. CDR3 DNA sequence: TGTGCCAGCAGCTTACACGGAGGGACCAAAAACATTCAGTACTTC. The full variable domain, with the rest looked up from reference TRBV7-2 and TRBJ2-4, is GAGVSQSPSNKVTEKGKDVELRCDPISGHTALYWYRQSLGQGLEFLIYFQGNSAPDKSGLPSDRFSAERTGGSVSTLTIQRTQQEDSAVYLCASSLHGGTKNIQYFGAGTRLSVL.

This clonotype was recorded many times. The chain recombines TRBV12-3 or TRBV12-4 with TRBJ2-3; D is unresolved. Between the trimmed V and J ends, which lost 8 bases and 3 bases, there was a span of 15 bases. CDR3 size: 14 residues. CDR3 coding DNA: TGTGCCAGCGGCCAAGGATCTCCGACAGATACGCAGTATTTT. Protein: CASGQGSPTDTQYF.

V usage is TRBV6-1 and J usage is TRBJ2-1; maybe TRBD1 (6 bases). The germline V and J ends were trimmed by 7 bases and 5 bases, with 21 bases remaining between them. CDR1 and CDR2 from the germline V gene are MNHNS and SASEGT. This CDR3 spans 16 amino acids. The CDR3 protein is CASTLRSRGGNNEQFF. The CDR3 DNA reads TGTGCCAGCACCCTCAGGTCGAGAGGGGGAAACAATGAGCAGTTCTTC.

This clonotype came up a few times. The rearrangement uses TRBV19 and TRBJ2-1, with 8 bases that match TRBD2. Germline CDR1 and CDR2: LNHDA and SQIVND (reference sequence). This CDR3 region has 15 residues. Trimming at V came to 7 bases and at J to 7 bases, leaving 12 bases not matched to a gene. The CDR3 region is CASTSAGGRSNEQFF. CDR3 nucleotides: TGTGCCAGTACGTCGGCGGGAGGCCGTTCGAATGAGCAGTTCTTC.

This clonotype was seen repeatedly, ten times or more. V is TRBV2 and J is TRBJ2-7; unclear D gene. The germline V gene has CDR1 SNHLY and CDR2 FYNNEI. The CDR3 is 13 residues long. V lost 4 bases and J 1 base, leaving 8 bases between the germline ends. DNA for the CDR3: TGTGCCAGCAGTGTCCAGCAATCCTACGAGCAGTACTTC. Translated: CASSVQQSYEQYF. Looking up the rest from reference TRBV2 and TRBJ2-7 gives the full variable domain: EPEVTQTPSHQVTQMGQEVILRCVPISNHLYFYWYRQILGQKVEFLVSFYNNEISEKSEIFDDQFSVERPDGSNFTLKIRSTKLEDSAMYFCASSVQQSYEQYFGPGTRLTVT.

This clonotype has ten or more counts. V usage is TRBV28 and J usage is TRBJ2-2; 7 bases line up with TRBD2. CDR3 length: 15 amino acids. Losses at the gene ends were 6 bases for V and 1 base for J; bases not matched to a gene: 5. CDR1 and CDR2 from the germline V gene are MDHEN and SYDVKM. This CDR3 reads CASREAGLNTGELFF. The CDR3 nucleotides read TGTGCCAGCAGAGAAGCGGGACTGAACACCGGGGAGCTGTTTTTT.

This clonotype was seen a few times. Likely a read error: the CDR3 ends without its conserved phenylalanine or tryptophan. V usage is TRBV25-1 and J usage is TRBJ2-7; no definite D call. CDR1 is MGHDK and CDR2 is SYGVNS in the germline V gene. Deletions cut 5 bases from V and 0 bases from J, with 8 bases between. This CDR3 is 13 amino acids long. The CDR3 sequence is CASSRQTSYEQYL. DNA for the CDR3: TGTGCCAGCAGTCGACAAACCTCCTACGAGCAGTACCTC.

V and J are TRBV2 and TRBJ1-5; D not resolved. V lost 7 bases and J lost 3, with 10 bases in between. The CDR3 length is 13 residues. CDR1 SNHLY and CDR2 FYNNEI come from the germline V gene. The CDR3 DNA reads TGTGCCAGCAAGACGGAGGACAATCAGCCCCAGCATTTT. Translation gives CASKTEDNQPQHF. The full variable domain, rest sourced from reference TRBV2 and TRBJ1-5, is EPEVTQTPSHQVTQMGQEVILRCVPISNHLYFYWYRQILGQKVEFLVSFYNNEISEKSEIFDDQFSVERPDGSNFTLKIRSTKLEDSAMYFCASKTEDNQPQHFGDGTRLSIL.

In its sample, this clonotype was seen a few times. The rearrangement joins TRBV27 to TRBJ1-1; a possible D gene is TRBD1 (5 bases). The germline gives CDR1 MNHEY, CDR2 SMNVEV (reference sequence). There are 15 residues in the CDR3. V was shortened by 6 bases and J by 3 bases, with 17 bases between the two germline ends. The CDR3 DNA reads TGTGCCAGCAGAGGACTGACACAGGAGTACACTGAAGCTTTCTTT. Translated, it gives CASRGLTQEYTEAFF.

At least ten counts were recorded for this clonotype. The chain combines TRBV13 with TRBJ2-7, with TRBD2 matching 8 bases. Germline V gene sequence: CDR1 PRHDT, CDR2 FYEKMQ (reference sequence). The CDR3 has 16 amino acids. With 5 bases clipped from V and 2 bases from J, the junction kept 11 bases outside the gene matches. The CDR3 DNA is TGTGCCAGCAGCCCCGGGGGGGTAGCGCCTACCTACGAGCAGTACTTC. Translation: CASSPGGVAPTYEQYF.

The sample holds a few counts of this clonotype. V is TRBV19 and J is TRBJ2-5; D is perhaps TRBD1 (5 bases). Per germline, CDR1 LNHDA and CDR2 SQIVND (reference sequence). The CDR3 covers 16 residues. V dropped 6 bases and J dropped 4 bases, with 21 bases sitting between them. The DNA of the CDR3 is TGTGCCAGTAGCTCCCACGAATTTGGGGCAGCAGAGACCCAGTACTTC. This codes for CASSSHEFGAAETQYF.